The sequence of this T cell receptor (beta chain) was determined in a study of technical replicates of blood from several donors. Some clones are missing from TCRdb's copy, which holds only in-frame ones; the method was immunoSEQ multiplex PCR. Among 60,000 to 90,000 clones listed, roughly 92% were seen once. This CDR3 is built from 14 residues. Trimming cost V 0 bases and J 3 bases; bases outside gene matches: 2. Germline CDR1 LGHNA, CDR2 YSLEER. This receptor was identified in a human donor in good health. The chain carries TRBV4-3 and TRBJ2-7, with TRBD1 matching 7 bases. Sample: T cells isolated from PBMCs. CDR3 coding DNA: TGCGCCAGCAGCCAAGAGGGGGACAGCTACGAGCAGTACTTC. Protein sequence: CASSQEGDSYEQYF.